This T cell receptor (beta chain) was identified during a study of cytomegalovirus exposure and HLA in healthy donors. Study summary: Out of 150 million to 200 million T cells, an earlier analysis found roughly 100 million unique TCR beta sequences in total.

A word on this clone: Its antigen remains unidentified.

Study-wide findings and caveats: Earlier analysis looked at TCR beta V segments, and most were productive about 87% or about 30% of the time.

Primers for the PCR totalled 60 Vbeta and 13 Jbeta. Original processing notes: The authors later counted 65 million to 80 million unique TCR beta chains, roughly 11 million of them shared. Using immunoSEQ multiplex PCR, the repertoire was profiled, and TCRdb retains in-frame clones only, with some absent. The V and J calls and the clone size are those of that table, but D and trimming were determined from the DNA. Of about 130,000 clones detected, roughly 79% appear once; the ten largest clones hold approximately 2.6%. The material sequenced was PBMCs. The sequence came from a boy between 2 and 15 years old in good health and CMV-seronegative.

For the CDR3, the DNA is TGTGCCAGCAGTGACTCTATAGAACAGGGGGAAGGCTTCTATGGCTACACCTTC. Translated: CASSDSIEQGEGFYGYTF. The rearrangement links TRBV6-4 to TRBJ1-2, with 8 bases that match TRBD1. Trimming took 0 bases from V and 4 from J; bases not matched to a gene: 13. Germline CDR1 is MRHNA and CDR2 is SNTAGT. This CDR3 region has 18 residues.